This TCR beta chain is drawn from a study of blood T cells in healthy people across ages. Primers used in a second PCR of roughly 6 to 11 cycles were a sample-barcoded 5' primer and a J-beta primer mix. A template-switch adaptor with 12 random nucleotides tagged each cDNA molecule. TCRdb reprocessed the 5' RACE reads via MiXCR and lists one record per CDR3 protein. Of 730,000 or so distinct CDR3 sequences in the sample, roughly 47% were seen once. Donation came from healthy Caucasian individuals in Russia who were aged 6 to 90. Peripheral blood samples of 9 to 10 milliliters were drawn from each donor. Germline-derived CDR1 and CDR2 are DFQATT and SNEGSKA (reference sequence). V was pared by 3 bases and J by 6 bases, with 5 bases of the junction left unmatched. The length of the CDR3 is 14 residues.

J is TRBJ2-1 and V is TRBV20-1, with 10 bases aligning to TRBD2. The sequenced sample consisted of blood. This receptor was obtained from a woman aged 55-69 years in good health. The CDR3 loop reads CSASHPSGSNEQFF. The CDR3 nucleotides read TGCAGTGCTAGTCACCCTAGCGGGAGCAATGAGCAGTTCTTC.